Following are 25 T cell receptor beta chains from one sample sequenced in a study of vaccination and CD4 T cells after COVID-19. These receptors are not linked to any known antigen. The time point: late sampling 161 to 241 days after vaccination in a few convalescent patients. The treatment is: roughly nine-day PBMC culture with coronavirus spike peptide pools or control peptides (ViraFEST assay). Cultured CD4+ T cells had their DNA profiled by the Oncomine TCR Beta short-read assay. TCRdb fed the PCR reads into MiXCR, producing one record per CDR3 protein. The sample yields roughly 15,000 distinct CDR3 sequences, under 55% seen once. The sequencing used CD4+ T cells from blood, cultured in vitro, collected about 7 months after SARS-CoV-2 vaccination. Every receptor here comes from a human donor who had recovered from COVID-19.

This clonotype was observed once. This chain joins TRBV18 and TRBJ1-1, with D unresolved. The CDR3 length is 15 residues. Trimming cost V 1 base and J 3 bases, with 12 bases left between them. Germline CDR1 is KGHSH and CDR2 is LQKENI. The CDR3 is CASSPQTGWDTEAFF. The CDR3 DNA reads as TGTGCCAGCTCACCACAGACGGGGTGGGACACTGAAGCTTTCTTT.

The V call is TRBV20-1, the J call TRBJ2-7, with TRBD1 matching 9 bases. The germline V gene encodes CDR1 DFQATT and CDR2 SNEGSKA (reference sequence). Trimming at V came to 3 bases and at J to 2 bases, leaving 5 bases not matched to a gene. This CDR3 is built from 14 residues. The CDR3 loop reads CSASVTGGAYEQYF. The CDR3 DNA follows: TGCAGTGCTAGTGTTACAGGGGGCGCCTACGAGCAGTACTTC.

This chain joins TRBV27 and TRBJ2-3, with TRBD2 matching 8 bases. CDR3 size: 17 residues. V lost 2 bases, J lost 2 bases, and 9 bases stayed unmatched. Germline loops: CDR1 MNHEY, CDR2 SMNVEV (reference sequence). In nucleotides, the CDR3 is TGTGCCAGCAGTTTACTACCTCTAGCGGGTGTCACAGATACGCAGTATTTT. Translating gives CASSLLPLAGVTDTQYF.

The DNA of the CDR3 is TGTGCCAGCAGTTACTCACTAGTTGTGGGGGAGACCCAGTACTTC. Translation gives CASSYSLVVGETQYF. The chain is built from TRBV6-5 and TRBJ2-5; D is perhaps TRBD2 (5 bases). Germline V gene sequence: CDR1 MNHEY, CDR2 SVGAGI. The CDR3 is made up of 15 amino acids. Trimming took off 0 bases at V and 5 bases at J, with 13 bases between the two ends.

J is TRBJ1-2 and V is TRBV6-1; D call uncertain. With 5 bases removed from V and 4 bases from J, the gap between germline ends came to 17 bases. This CDR3 is built from 15 residues. The germline V gene has CDR1 MNHNS and CDR2 SASEGT. The CDR3: CASSLFRAQTYGYTF. CDR3 in DNA: TGTGCCAGCAGTCTTTTCCGGGCGCAAACCTATGGCTACACCTTC.

The chain couples TRBV5-8 to TRBJ2-7, with 9 bases aligning to TRBD1. Germline V CDR1 and CDR2: SGHTS, YDEGEE. The CDR3 loop spans 14 amino acids. V gave up 4 bases and J gave up 5 bases; unmatched junction bases: 7. CDR3 sequence: CASSAPQGANEQYF. The CDR3 bases are TGTGCCAGCAGCGCGCCACAGGGGGCTAACGAGCAGTACTTC.

The chain combines TRBV20-1 with TRBJ2-7; D not resolved. This CDR3 has 13 amino acids. Trimming stripped 3 bases from V and 2 bases from J, with 11 bases between. Germline loops: CDR1 DFQATT, CDR2 SNEGSKA (reference sequence). The CDR3 region is CSASGLTPYEQYF. The CDR3 DNA reads as TGCAGTGCTAGCGGATTGACCCCCTACGAGCAGTACTTC.

The chain has TRBV24-1 and TRBJ2-1; D gene uncertain. The CDR3 loop spans 11 amino acids. The germline CDR1 and CDR2 sequences are KGHDR and SFDVKD. The V and J ends lost 9 bases and 10 bases respectively, with 12 bases between them. The CDR3 sequence is CATRGTTEQFF. CDR3 DNA sequence: TGTGCCACCCGCGGCACTACCGAGCAGTTCTTC.

This rearrangement joins TRBV6-1 to TRBJ1-5; D perhaps matches TRBD1 (5 bases). CDR1 MNHNS and CDR2 SASEGT come from the germline V gene. V lost 4 bases, J lost 3 bases, and 16 bases lay in between. The CDR3 runs to 16 residues. In DNA, the CDR3 is TGTGCCAGCAGTGGCACACTCGACAGAATCAATCAGCCCCAGCATTTT. Translating gives CASSGTLDRINQPQHF.

The chain is built from TRBV6-5 and TRBJ2-1, with D unresolved. CDR1 is MNHEY and CDR2 is SVGAGI in the germline V gene. The CDR3 length is 14 residues. Between the trimmed V and J ends, which lost 0 bases and 6 bases, there was a span of 9 bases. CDR3 bases: TGTGCCAGCAGTTACTCATTCAGATCCAATGAGCAGTTCTTC. Translated: CASSYSFRSNEQFF.

The gene calls are TRBV7-3 and TRBJ2-7; 7 bases match TRBD2. Germline V lookup: CDR1 SGHTA, CDR2 FQGTGA. This CDR3 spans 16 amino acids. V gave up 3 bases and J gave up 0 bases; unmatched junction bases: 8. For the CDR3, the DNA is TGTGCCAGCAGCTTGGCTAGCGGATCCAACTCCTACGAGCAGTACTTC. Its translation: CASSLASGSNSYEQYF.

This clonotype came up once. The rearrangement links TRBV24-1 to TRBJ2-3, with D possibly being TRBD1 (6 bases). Trimming cost V 3 bases and J 0 bases, with 9 bases left between them. Germline lookup yields CDR1 KGHDR and CDR2 SFDVKD. The CDR3 is 15 residues long. In DNA form, the CDR3 reads TGTGCCACCAGTGATCCAGGGGATAGCACAGATACGCAGTATTTT. It yields the protein CATSDPGDSTDTQYF.

This clonotype came up a few times. The rearrangement uses TRBV11-3 and TRBJ2-7; D may correspond to TRBD1 or TRBD2 (5 bases each). Per the germline V gene, CDR1 is SGHNT and CDR2 is YENEEA. The CDR3 contains 12 residues. V was trimmed by 2 bases and J by 7 bases, leaving 9 bases between them. The CDR3 bases are TGTGCCAGCAGCTTATCCGGGACGGAGCAGTACTTC. Protein: CASSLSGTEQYF.

The chain joins TRBV18 to TRBJ2-5, with D perhaps TRBD1 or TRBD2 (6 bases each). Per the germline V gene, CDR1 is KGHSH and CDR2 is LQKENI. CDR3 length: 18 residues. Deletions cut 3 bases from V and 2 bases from J, with 22 bases between. The DNA for the CDR3 is TGTGCCAGCTCACCTCGAGGGGGTCTAGCGAGACTTCAAGAGACCCAGTACTTC. This sequence encodes CASSPRGGLARLQETQYF.

In its sample, this clonotype was seen a few times. V and J are TRBV19 and TRBJ1-1, with TRBD1 matching 7 bases. Germline V CDR1 and CDR2: LNHDA, SQIVND (reference sequence). With 10 bases clipped from V and 3 bases from J, the junction kept 11 bases outside the gene matches. There are 14 residues in the CDR3. Here the CDR3 reads CATRQGHRDTEAFF. The CDR3 DNA sequence: TGTGCCACTCGACAGGGACATAGGGACACTGAAGCTTTCTTT.

The chain has TRBV25-1 and TRBJ1-1; D gene unclear. Germline values: CDR1 MGHDK, CDR2 SYGVNS. CDR3 length equals 14 residues. V lost 2 bases and J 10 bases, leaving 17 bases between the germline ends. CDR3 sequence reads: CASSELGFWSGAFF. The DNA for the CDR3 is TGTGCCAGCAGTGAACTAGGTTTTTGGTCCGGAGCTTTCTTT.

J is TRBJ2-7 and V is TRBV20-1, with D maybe TRBD1 (5 bases). Germline lookup yields CDR1 DFQATT and CDR2 SNEGSKA (reference sequence). V lost 3 bases to trimming and J lost 3 bases, with 9 bases between them. The CDR3 runs 12 residues. Here the CDR3 reads CSARGDSYEQYF. The CDR3 DNA reads as TGCAGTGCTAGGGGCGACAGCTACGAGCAGTACTTC.

The gene calls are TRBV6-2 or TRBV6-3 and TRBJ1-1; tentative D call: TRBD1 (5 bases). Germline values: CDR1 MNHEY, CDR2 SVGEGT. Trimming left V 2 bases short and J 7 bases short, with 11 bases between. The CDR3 consists of 13 residues. The CDR3 region has the DNA TGTGCCAGCAGTTACAAGGGGTTGGGTGAAGCTTTCTTT. It specifies CASSYKGLGEAFF.

This chain uses TRBV15 with TRBJ2-6; no firm D call. Germline assignment: CDR1 LNHNV and CDR2 YYDKDF (reference sequence). V lost 3 bases to trimming and J lost 0 bases, with 9 bases between them. The CDR3 totals 16 residues. The chain's CDR3 is CATSSIQSSGANVLTF. The CDR3 bases are TGTGCCACCAGCAGTATACAGAGCTCTGGGGCCAACGTCCTGACTTTC. The full variable domain, in which reference TRBV15 and TRBJ2-6 provide the parts outside the CDR3, is DAMVIQNPRYQVTQFGKPVTLSCSQTLNHNVMYWYQQKSSQAPKLLFHYYDKDFNNEADTPDNFQSRRPNTSFCFLDIRSPGLGDTAMYLCATSSIQSSGANVLTFGAGSRLTVL.

This clonotype was seen just once. The gene calls are TRBV20-1 and TRBJ2-1; a possible D gene is TRBD2 (6 bases). V was pared by 3 bases and J by 0 bases, with 6 bases between. CDR3 length: 13 amino acids. The germline gives CDR1 DFQATT, CDR2 SNEGSKA (reference sequence). The CDR3 DNA reads TGCAGTGCTAGGACTAGCTCCTACAATGAGCAGTTCTTC. This gives the protein CSARTSSYNEQFF.

A few counts support this clonotype. V usage is TRBV27 and J usage is TRBJ1-2; TRBD1 matches 8 bases. V shed 7 bases, J shed 8 bases, and the junction held 12 bases outside the gene matches. This CDR3 region has 14 residues. Germline V CDR1 and CDR2: MNHEY, SMNVEV (reference sequence). The CDR3 coding sequence is TGTGCCAGCACCACAGGGGGGGCGCGGGGGGGCTACACCTTC. As protein: CASTTGGARGGYTF.

Only one count was recorded for this clonotype. V and J are TRBV18 and TRBJ2-7; 10 nucleotides match TRBD1. Germline CDR1 and CDR2: KGHSH and LQKENI. This CDR3 comprises 14 residues. V trimming: 5 bases; J trimming: 4 bases; junction bases outside the gene matches: 5. CDR3 amino acids: CASSRQGARYEQYF. In DNA, the CDR3 is TGTGCCAGCTCAAGACAGGGGGCGCGTTACGAGCAGTACTTC. The complete variable domain, with remaining parts taken from reference TRBV18 and TRBJ2-7, reads NAGVMQNPRHLVRRRGQEARLRCSPMKGHSHVYWYRQLPEEGLKFMVYLQKENIIDESGMPKERFSAEFPKEGPSILRIQQVVRGDSAAYFCASSRQGARYEQYFGPGTRLTVT.

This chain's CDR3 is CSAQFQNQPQYF. The CDR3 coding sequence is TGCAGTGCCCAGTTCCAGAATCAGCCCCAGTATTTT. This chain uses TRBV20-1 with TRBJ1-5; D is uncertain. The DNA end lines up better with TRBJ2-3; the J call may be wrong. The CDR3 covers 12 residues. The germline CDR1 and CDR2 sequences are DFQATT and SNEGSKA (reference sequence).

V and J are TRBV6-7 and TRBJ1-5, with 7 nucleotides matching TRBD1. TRBV6-7 is reported as an ORF; its role is uncertain. V was pared by 4 bases and J by 2 bases, with 2 bases of the junction left unmatched. The CDR3 is made up of 14 amino acids. CDR3 in amino acids: CASSCRGGNQPQHF. CDR3 bases: TGTGCCAGCAGTTGCAGGGGGGGCAATCAGCCCCAGCATTTT.

This chain links TRBV24-1 with TRBJ1-2; possibly TRBD1 for D (6 bases). V lost 3 bases and J lost 0, with 7 bases in between. Germline assignment: CDR1 KGHDR and CDR2 SFDVKD. The CDR3 extends over 14 amino acids. CDR3: CATSDRQANYGYTF. In DNA, the CDR3 is TGTGCCACCAGTGATCGACAGGCTAACTATGGCTACACCTTC.